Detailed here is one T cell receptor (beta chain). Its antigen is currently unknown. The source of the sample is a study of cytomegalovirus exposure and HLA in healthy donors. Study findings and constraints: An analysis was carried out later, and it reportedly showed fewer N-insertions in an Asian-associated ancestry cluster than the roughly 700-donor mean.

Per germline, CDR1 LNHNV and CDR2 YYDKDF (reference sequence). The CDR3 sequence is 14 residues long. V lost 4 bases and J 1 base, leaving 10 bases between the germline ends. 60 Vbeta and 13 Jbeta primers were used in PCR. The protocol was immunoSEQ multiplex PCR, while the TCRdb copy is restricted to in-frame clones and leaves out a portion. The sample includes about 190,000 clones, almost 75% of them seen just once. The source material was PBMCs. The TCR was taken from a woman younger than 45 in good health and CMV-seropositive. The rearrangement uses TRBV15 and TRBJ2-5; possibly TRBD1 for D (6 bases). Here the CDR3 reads CATSMDSTQETQYF. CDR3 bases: TGTGCCACCAGCATGGACAGCACCCAAGAGACCCAGTACTTC.